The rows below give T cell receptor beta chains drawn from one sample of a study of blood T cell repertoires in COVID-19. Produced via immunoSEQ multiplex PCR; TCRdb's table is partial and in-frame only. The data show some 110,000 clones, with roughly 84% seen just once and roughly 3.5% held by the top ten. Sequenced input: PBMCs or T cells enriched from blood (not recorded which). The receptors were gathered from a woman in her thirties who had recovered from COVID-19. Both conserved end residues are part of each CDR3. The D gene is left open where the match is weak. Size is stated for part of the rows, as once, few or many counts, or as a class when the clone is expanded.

TGTGCCAGCAGCTTAGAGGGGGGGCCAACCCAGACCCAGTACTTC CASSLEGGPTQTQYF TRBV7-2 - - TRBJ2-5
TGTGCCAGCAGCCCCCCTAGCGGGAGCACCTACGAGCAGTACTTC CASSPPSGSTYEQYF TRBV9 TRBD2 - TRBJ2-7
TGTGCCGGTACGGTCGGGGCCAACGTCCTGACTTTC CAGTVGANVLTF TRBV30 - - TRBJ2-6
TGTGCCAGCAGCTTAGCCTATAACGGGGAGACCCAGTACTTC CASSLAYNGETQYF TRBV7-2 - - TRBJ2-5
TGTGCCAGCAGCTTGGTAGTAGCGGGACATGAGCAGTTCTTC CASSLVVAGHEQFF TRBV5-5 TRBD2 - TRBJ2-1
TGCGCCAGCAGCGCGGACAGACGAGAGACCCAGTACTTC CASSADRRETQYF TRBV5-1 - - TRBJ2-5
TGCGCCAGCAGCTTGGACGGACAGGTCTCTGGAAACACCATATATTTT CASSLDGQVSGNTIYF TRBV5-1 TRBD1 - TRBJ1-3
TGCGCCAGCAGTTATGATAGGCCTGTCGGGGATGGAACTGAAGCTTTCTTT CASSYDRPVGDGTEAFF TRBV10-1 - - TRBJ1-1
TGTGCCACCAGCAGAGGAAGAGGGCTAGCGGGACTCCCAGAGACCCAGTACTTC CATSRGRGLAGLPETQYF TRBV15 TRBD2 - TRBJ2-5
TGTGCCAGCAGCTTAGAGGGTCTAGCGGGGGGACTAGCCAAAAACATTCAGTACTTC CASSLEGLAGGLAKNIQYF TRBV7-9 TRBD2 - TRBJ2-4
TGTGCCAGCAGTCCAGAGGCGGGAGTCCACTTTGCCCACGAGCAGTACTTC CASSPEAGVHFAHEQYF TRBV27 TRBD2 - TRBJ2-7
TGTGCCAGCGACCAGGGTAACCCCAATCAGCCCCAGCATTTT CASDQGNPNQPQHF TRBV2 - - TRBJ1-5
TGTGCCACCAGCAGAGAGAGGACTCCTACCTACGAGCAGTACTTC CATSRERTPTYEQYF TRBV15 - - TRBJ2-7
TGTGCCAGCAGCTTGGCCAAAACGGGACAGGGGACCGGGGAGCTGTTTTTT CASSLAKTGQGTGELFF TRBV5-5 TRBD1 - TRBJ2-2
TGTGCCAGCAGTGTCCGGACAGGGGAGACCCAGTACTTC CASSVRTGETQYF TRBV2 TRBD1 - TRBJ2-5
TGTGCCAGCAGTGACCTCCCCTCCGCGCGGGATCTGCATGAGCAGTTCTTC CASSDLPSARDLHEQFF TRBV25-1 - - TRBJ2-1
TGTGCCAGTAGTATATCCTCGGCAGGGGGTAACGGAGCTTTCTTT CASSISSAGGNGAFF TRBV19 TRBD1 - TRBJ1-1
TGTGCCAGCAGTTATGTAAGACTCCCAGAGGAGACCCAGTACTTC CASSYVRLPEETQYF TRBV6-5 - - TRBJ2-5
TGTGCCAGCAGCCTACGAGAGGAGTACATTCAGTACTTC CASSLREEYIQYF TRBV9 - - TRBJ2-4
TGTGCCAGCAGCCCTTCTCCCGGGACTAGCGGGATCGGGGGTTTCTACGAGCAGTACTTC CASSPSPGTSGIGGFYEQYF TRBV9 TRBD2 once TRBJ2-7
TGTGCCACCAGTGATCCCGGGACAGGCACCTACGAGCAGTACTTC CATSDPGTGTYEQYF TRBV24-1 TRBD1 - TRBJ2-7
TGTGCCAGCAGTTACACTAGCGGGGGATACAATGAGCAGTTCTTC CASSYTSGGYNEQFF TRBV6-2/TRBV6-3 TRBD2 few TRBJ2-1
TGTGCCAGCAGTGATGGCCCTGGAGATACGCAGTATTTT CASSDGPGDTQYF TRBV6-4 - - TRBJ2-3
TGTGCCAGCAGTGAAGGAGGGACGAACACCGGGGAGCTGTTTTTT CASSEGGTNTGELFF TRBV6-4 - few TRBJ2-2
TGTGCCAGCAGCTTAGGTGGGACACCGACTAACTATGGCTACACCTTC CASSLGGTPTNYGYTF TRBV7-8 - - TRBJ1-2
TGTGCCAGCAGCTCTTTGGGACAGGGGGCGGATGGCTACACCTTC CASSSLGQGADGYTF TRBV7-2 TRBD1 few TRBJ1-2
TGTGCCAGCAGCTTTGGGGACAGGGCCTACGAGCAGTACTTC CASSFGDRAYEQYF TRBV5-5 TRBD1 - TRBJ2-7
TGTGCCAGCAGTCCCCCCGGGACTAGCGGGAGGGATAGCTCCTACAATGAGCAGTTCTTC CASSPPGTSGRDSSYNEQFF TRBV6-6 TRBD2 - TRBJ2-1
TGTGCCAGCAGCCCCGACCCGGCGGGAATAAGGAATGAGCAGTTCTTC CASSPDPAGIRNEQFF TRBV7-6 - - TRBJ2-1
TGCGCCAGCAGCCAAGTCCCGGGACAGAGTACTAATGAAAAACTGTTTTTT CASSQVPGQSTNEKLFF TRBV4-3 TRBD1 - TRBJ1-4
TGTGCCAGCAGCTTAGCGGTGCTAGTCTACGAGCAGTACTTC CASSLAVLVYEQYF TRBV7-9 - - TRBJ2-7
TGCGCCAGCAGCCAACTCACACAGGGCAACTATGGCTACACCTTC CASSQLTQGNYGYTF TRBV4-1 - - TRBJ1-2
TGTGCCACCAGTGATCATCGGACAGGGGGTTTCCAGCCCCAGCATTTT CATSDHRTGGFQPQHF TRBV24-1 TRBD1 - TRBJ1-5
TGTGCCAGCACTAGGGACAGCAAGAATTCACCCCTCCACTTT CASTRDSKNSPLHF TRBV28 TRBD1 once TRBJ1-6
TGTGCCAGCAGTGAATTTGGGACAAAAGACTACGAGCAGTACTTC CASSEFGTKDYEQYF TRBV6-1 - - TRBJ2-7
TGTGCCAGCTCACCTCGGGAAGCTAGCACAGATACGCAGTATTTT CASSPREASTDTQYF TRBV18 - - TRBJ2-3
TGTGCCAGTTCTTCGGAGTACGAATACGAGCAGTACTTC CASSSEYEYEQYF TRBV19 - - TRBJ2-7
TGTGCCAGCAGCTCCCCGACAGGCCCTAGGAAACATGGCTACACCTTC CASSSPTGPRKHGYTF TRBV7-9 - many TRBJ1-2
TGTGCCAGCAGTTTTGGTGCGGGGACAGGGCAAGAGACCCAGTACTTC CASSFGAGTGQETQYF TRBV28 TRBD1 once TRBJ2-5
TGTGCCAGCAGCTTAGCAGGGGACAGGGCTGATGGCTACACCTTC CASSLAGDRADGYTF TRBV7-2 TRBD1 - TRBJ1-2
TGTGCCAGCAGCTCGGGTCGCGGTCGCCCGCGAGACAATCAGCCCCAGCATTTT CASSSGRGRPRDNQPQHF TRBV7-9 - - TRBJ1-5
TGTGCCACGCTACCGGGACAGGGAAGAGGACAGCCCCAGCATTTT CATLPGQGRGQPQHF TRBV6-5 TRBD1 - TRBJ1-5